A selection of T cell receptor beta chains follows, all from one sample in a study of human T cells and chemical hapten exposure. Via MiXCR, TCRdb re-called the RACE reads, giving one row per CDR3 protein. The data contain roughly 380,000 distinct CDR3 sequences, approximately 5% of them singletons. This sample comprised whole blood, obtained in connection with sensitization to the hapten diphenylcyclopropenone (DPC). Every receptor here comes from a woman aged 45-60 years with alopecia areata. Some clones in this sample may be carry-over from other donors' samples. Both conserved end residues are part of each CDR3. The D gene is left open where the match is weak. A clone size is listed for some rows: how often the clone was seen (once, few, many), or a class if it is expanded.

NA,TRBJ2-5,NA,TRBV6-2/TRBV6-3,TGTGCCAGTCGTAGGGGGCGGGAGTACCAAGAGACCCAGTACTTC,CASRRGREYQETQYF
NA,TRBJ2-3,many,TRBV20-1,TGCAGTGCTAGAGTAGCACAGGGCATCACAGATACGCAGTATTTT,CSARVAQGITDTQYF
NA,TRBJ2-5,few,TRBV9,TGTGCCAGCAGCGTAGTTGCGGAGGAAGAGACCCAGTACTTC,CASSVVAEEETQYF
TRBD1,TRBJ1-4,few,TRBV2,TGTGCCAGCAACCCACAGGGGGCCGGTGAAAAACTGTTTTTT,CASNPQGAGEKLFF
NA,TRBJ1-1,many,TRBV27,TGTGCCAGCAGTTACAGGGCCATGAACACTGAAGCTTTCTTT,CASSYRAMNTEAFF
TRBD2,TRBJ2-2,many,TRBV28,TGTGCCAGTAAAAGCGGGACCAACACCGGGGAGCTGTTTTTT,CASKSGTNTGELFF
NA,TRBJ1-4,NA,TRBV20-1,TGCAGTGCTATCAACAGAGACTCAACTAATGAAAAACTGTTTTTT,CSAINRDSTNEKLFF
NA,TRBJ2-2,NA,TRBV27,TGTGCCAGCACCTCCCCCCGGGAGCCGTTAGGGGAGCTGTTTTTT,CASTSPREPLGELFF
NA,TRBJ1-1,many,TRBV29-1,TGCAGCGCCGGTATTCACAACACTGAAGCTTTCTTT,CSAGIHNTEAFF
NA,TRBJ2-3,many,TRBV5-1,TGCGCCAGCAGCGGAGGAGGGGGCGCAGATACGCAGTATTTT,CASSGGGGADTQYF
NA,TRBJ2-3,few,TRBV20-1,TGCAGTGCTAGAGATTATGGGCGCCCTAGCACAGATACGCAGTATTTT,CSARDYGRPSTDTQYF
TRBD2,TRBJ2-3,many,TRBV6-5,TGTGCCAGCAGTGAACGGGGGGGGAAAGATACGCAGTATTTT,CASSERGGKDTQYF
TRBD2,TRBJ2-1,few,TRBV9,TGTGCCAGCAGCGTAGGATTAGCGGGAGCGGGTGAGCAGTTCTTC,CASSVGLAGAGEQFF
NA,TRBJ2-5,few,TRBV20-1,TGCAGTGCTAGAGCCCGGGTCGGGCGGGATAGGGGCCAAGAGACCCAGTACTTC,CSARARVGRDRGQETQYF